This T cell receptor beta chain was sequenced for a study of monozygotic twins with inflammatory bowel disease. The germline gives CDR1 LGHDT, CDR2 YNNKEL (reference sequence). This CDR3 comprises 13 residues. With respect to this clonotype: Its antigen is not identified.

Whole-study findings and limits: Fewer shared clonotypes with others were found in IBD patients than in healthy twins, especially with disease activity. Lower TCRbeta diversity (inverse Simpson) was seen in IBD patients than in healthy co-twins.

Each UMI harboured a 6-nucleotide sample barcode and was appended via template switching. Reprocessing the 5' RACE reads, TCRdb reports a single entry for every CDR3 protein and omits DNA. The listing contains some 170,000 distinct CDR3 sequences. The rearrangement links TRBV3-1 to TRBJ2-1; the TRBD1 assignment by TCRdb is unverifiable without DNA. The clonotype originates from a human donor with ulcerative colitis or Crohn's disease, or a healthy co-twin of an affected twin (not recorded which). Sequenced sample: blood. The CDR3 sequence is CASSSGVGREQFF.